The rows below give T cell receptor beta chains drawn from one sample of a study of radiation and T cells in renal cell carcinoma. Sequencing used immunoSEQ multiplex PCR; TCRdb keeps in-frame clones, though not all of them. The sample holds about 49,000 clones; about 80% are singletons and the top ten take under 30%. The input for sequencing was blood, taken from a patient whose treatment included radiotherapy and nephrectomy. The receptors derive from a woman between 70 and 85 years old with renal cell carcinoma. Both conserved end residues are part of each CDR3. Fields, in order: CDR3 length, J gene, V gene, CDR3 protein.

12 | TRBJ2-5 | TRBV19 | CASSTPGETQYF
17 | TRBJ2-6 | TRBV4-2 | CASSQEGGRSGANVLTF
12 | TRBJ1-1 | TRBV7-9 | CASSPGRTEAFF
15 | TRBJ1-5 | TRBV30 | CAWSSGHYSNQPQHF
17 | TRBJ2-5 | TRBV4-2 | CASSQGLAGGVQETQYF
14 | TRBJ1-5 | TRBV7-9 | CASSFDSSNQPQHF
13 | TRBJ1-6 | TRBV25-1 | CASSAGNDSPLHF
11 | TRBJ2-7 | TRBV2 | CASSVLEQWYF
13 | TRBJ2-5 | TRBV7-8 | CASSLGQQETQYF
15 | TRBJ2-5 | TRBV5-1 | CASSQDRGFRETQYF
12 | TRBJ1-2 | TRBV29-1 | CSVPDPGYGYTF
13 | TRBJ2-1 | TRBV5-4 | CASSLGSPNEQFF
11 | TRBJ1-1 | TRBV2 | CASVLNTEAFF
13 | TRBJ2-1 | TRBV11-3 | CASSLKQGEEQFF
15 | TRBJ1-1 | TRBV4-1 | CASSPFWSRGTEAFF
17 | TRBJ2-1 | TRBV11-2 | CASSLSPSHYSYNEQFF
18 | TRBJ2-5 | TRBV7-2 | CASSSQPGLAGRGETQYF
16 | TRBJ2-1 | TRBV4-3 | CASSQGVPGTGTEQFF
13 | TRBJ1-2 | TRBV6-6 | CASSYSRGFGYTF
14 | TRBJ2-7 | TRBV29-1 | CSVRGFKSSYEQYF
16 | TRBJ2-1 | TRBV5-1 | CASSLVTSGSYNEQFF
14 | TRBJ2-7 | TRBV2 | CASRNRGVNYEQYF
15 | TRBJ2-5 | TRBV5-5 | CASSLRDRGGETQYF
14 | TRBJ1-1 | TRBV10-3 | CATGDREGYTEAFF
14 | TRBJ1-2 | TRBV10-3 | CAIRGIQGDYGYTF
14 | TRBJ1-1 | TRBV6-5 | CASRINRDRGFAFF
15 | TRBJ2-5 | TRBV9 | CASSGQGAGGETQYF
14 | TRBJ1-4 | TRBV6-5 | CASSSSATNEKLFF
12 | TRBJ2-5 | TRBV25-1 | CASGSDPETQYF
14 | TRBJ1-2 | TRBV29-1 | CSVERRGSLCGYTF
16 | TRBJ2-1 | TRBV9 | CASSVGPGGSYNEQFF
12 | TRBJ2-7 | TRBV18 | CASSQTSYEQYF
12 | TRBJ2-7 | TRBV2 | CASQDSLGEQYF
14 | TRBJ1-2 | TRBV6-6 | CASSYQGANYGYTF
13 | TRBJ1-3 | TRBV5-1 | CASSSDTGNTIYF
15 | TRBJ1-3 | TRBV6-5 | CASSYGKRSGNTIYF
14 | TRBJ2-7 | TRBV7-6 | CASSLSSGRAEQYF
12 | TRBJ1-2 | TRBV4-1 | CASSSSGDGYTF
15 | TRBJ2-3 | TRBV7-9 | CASSRYPRGQYTQYF
15 | TRBJ2-5 | TRBV14 | CASSQLLAGVETQYF
13 | TRBJ1-2 | TRBV27 | CASTPAGASGYTF
16 | TRBJ2-3 | TRBV5-1 | CASSRTGVRGTDTQYF
16 | TRBJ2-3 | TRBV18 | CASSTQGQLSTDTQYF
14 | TRBJ2-3 | TRBV7-2 | CASSLASGGTTQYF
15 | TRBJ2-1 | TRBV28 | CASSLTGLGGNEQFF
16 | TRBJ2-1 | TRBV7-9 | CASIQVLGVVLNEQFF
13 | TRBJ2-1 | TRBV19 | CASSLELYNEQFF
12 | TRBJ2-7 | TRBV21-1 | CARGGSPYEQYF
15 | TRBJ1-1 | TRBV6-9 | CASSESGGREGEAFF
9 | TRBJ1-2 | TRBV29-1 | CSVEKGYTF
15 | TRBJ2-3 | TRBV5-1 | CASRQTGISTDTQYF
16 | TRBJ2-7 | TRBV16 | CASSQSMASVSYEQYF
16 | TRBJ2-2 | TRBV7-7 | CASSFPGQGDTGELFF
16 | TRBJ1-2 | TRBV6-1 | CASSDPGRAQYWGYTF
12 | TRBJ2-1 | TRBV2 | CASSGQGYEQFF
15 | TRBJ2-3 | TRBV19 | CASKIAGEMTDTQYF
17 | TRBJ2-6 | TRBV9 | CASSVGQINSGANVLTF
13 | TRBJ2-1 | TRBV12-5 | CASGLGGSVEQFF
14 | TRBJ1-1 | TRBV11-1 | CASSSKVAMTEAFF
14 | TRBJ2-2 | TRBV9 | CASSVLGGTGELFF